Below, 26 T cell receptor beta chains from the same sample are listed, as sequenced in a study of spatial heterogeneity in lung cancer. Notes on the study in general: Intratumoral expanded alpha and beta TCR counts were found to track tumor mutation counts.

TCRdb independently ran MiXCR on the 5' RACE reads; one entry per CDR3 protein. The table records 5,000 to 7,000 distinct CDR3 sequences, 14% of them present only once. Their specific antigens are unknown. Time point noted: sample taken at primary tumor resection. The sample was lung tumor tissue, taken at surgery. Source of these receptors: a male donor with early-stage non-small cell lung cancer.

V usage is TRBV5-1 and J usage is TRBJ2-1; D unresolved. CDR1 is SGHRS and CDR2 is YFSETQ in the germline V gene. V lost 6 bases and J lost 8, with 15 bases in between. The CDR3 has 13 residues. The CDR3 bases are TGCGCCAGCACCCGGGCCAACGGGCATGAGCAGTTCTTC. Amino acid sequence: CASTRANGHEQFF.

This clonotype was counted many times. The chain couples TRBV7-8 to TRBJ2-2, with D hard to call. Germline values: CDR1 SGHVS, CDR2 FQNEAQ. V gave up 0 bases and J gave up 3 bases, with 17 bases separating them. This CDR3 is 18 amino acids long. The CDR3 region has the DNA TGTGCCAGCAGCTTAGCCGCTGCGCAGATTCTTCACACCGGGGAGCTGTTTTTT. Protein product: CASSLAAAQILHTGELFF.

This clonotype was seen ten or more times. The chain recombines TRBV12-3 or TRBV12-4 with TRBJ2-3; 11 bases match TRBD2. This CDR3 spans 22 amino acids. V lost 5 bases to trimming and J lost 2 bases; unmatched junction nucleotides: 24. CDR3 in amino acids: CASSPGVNLAGGPRKATDTQYF. The CDR3, as DNA: TGTGCCAGCAGTCCAGGCGTTAACCTAGCGGGAGGACCGCGTAAGGCCACAGATACGCAGTATTTT.

By frequency in the sample, this clonotype is medium-sized (0.01 to 0.1%). The V call is TRBV7-2, the J call TRBJ2-2; D is unresolved. The CDR3 extends over 12 amino acids. Germline-derived CDR1 and CDR2 are SGHTA and FQGNSA. Deletions cut 6 bases from V and 7 bases from J, with 9 bases between. Here the CDR3 DNA reads TGTGCCAGCAGACCCCAAGTCGGGGAGCTGTTTTTT. Translation: CASRPQVGELFF.

The chain links TRBV5-1 to TRBJ2-2, with a weak D call TRBD2 (6 bases). The germline V and J ends were trimmed by 7 bases and 5 bases, with 18 bases remaining between them. The CDR3 sequence is 15 residues long. Looked up from germline, CDR1 is SGHRS and CDR2 is YFSETQ. In DNA form, the CDR3 reads TGCGCCAGCTCCAGGGACTTCGGCGGGACCGGGGAGCTGTTTTTT. Its translation: CASSRDFGGTGELFF.

This clonotype was seen at least ten times. The J gene is TRBJ2-3, the V gene TRBV29-1, with unresolved D. Trimming removed 1 base at V and 3 bases at J, with 5 bases between. Germline CDR1 is SQVTM and CDR2 is ANQGSEA. This CDR3 is built from 12 residues. The chain's CDR3 is CSVEGQTDTQYF. The CDR3 DNA follows: TGCAGCGTTGAAGGTCAAACAGATACGCAGTATTTT.

This clonotype was seen many times. The V call is TRBV5-1, the J call TRBJ2-5; 10 nucleotides align to TRBD1. V gave up 3 bases and J gave up 5 bases; unmatched junction bases: 4. Germline CDR1 is SGHRS and CDR2 is YFSETQ. The CDR3 runs 14 residues. CDR3 sequence (DNA): TGCGCCAGCAGCTCGGACAGGGGGACGGAGACCCAGTACTTC. This translates into CASSSDRGTETQYF.

Sample share makes this clonotype medium-sized. This rearrangement joins TRBV29-1 to TRBJ2-7; D unclear. V gave up 4 bases and J gave up 3 bases, with 10 bases separating them. The V gene's germline CDR1 is SQVTM and CDR2 ANQGSEA. This CDR3 comprises 12 residues. CDR3 region: CSVVGDYYEQYF. DNA for the CDR3: TGCAGCGTTGTGGGCGATTACTACGAGCAGTACTTC.

By its share, this clonotype is medium-sized. The chain joins TRBV28 to TRBJ1-1; 7 bases agree with TRBD1. The CDR3 length is 19 residues. V trimming: 3 bases; J trimming: 1 base; junction bases outside the gene matches: 17. The V gene's germline CDR1 is MDHEN and CDR2 SYDVKM. The CDR3 DNA reads TGTGCCAGCAGTTTTTGGGGGAGAACAACCGGGACAGAGAACACTGAAGCTTTCTTT. Its translation: CASSFWGRTTGTENTEAFF.

This clonotype was seen a few times. The rearrangement links TRBV7-8 to TRBJ2-1, with D perhaps TRBD1 (6 bases). The CDR3 has 17 amino acids. Germline CDR1 and CDR2: SGHVS and FQNEAQ. With 6 bases removed from V and 0 bases from J, the gap between germline ends came to 18 bases. The CDR3 region has the DNA TGTGCCAGCAGGGATCAACAGGGTGTGGTCTCCTACAATGAGCAGTTCTTC. Translation: CASRDQQGVVSYNEQFF. The full variable domain, with the rest looked up from reference TRBV7-8 and TRBJ2-1, is GAGVSQSPRYKVAKRGQDVALRCDPISGHVSLFWYQQALGQGPEFLTYFQNEAQLDKSGLPSDRFFAERPEGSVSTLKIQRTQQEDSAVYLCASRDQQGVVSYNEQFFGPGTRLTVL.

This clonotype is judged medium-sized. The chain recombines TRBV10-3 with TRBJ2-7; 9 bases map to TRBD2. From germline, CDR1 is ENHRY and CDR2 SYGVKD. This CDR3 has 14 amino acids. With V trimmed by 8 bases and J by 5 bases, 10 bases remained unmatched. The CDR3: CAISLGREGHEQYF. In DNA, the CDR3 is TGTGCCATCTCCCTGGGGCGGGAGGGCCACGAGCAGTACTTC.

This clonotype is labeled as medium-sized. The chain combines TRBV24-1 with TRBJ1-5; no reliable D call. The length of the CDR3 is 13 residues. Trimming removed 7 bases from V and 5 bases from J, with 11 bases in between. Germline-derived CDR1 and CDR2 are KGHDR and SFDVKD. The CDR3 here is CATSHEGYQPQHF. The DNA of the CDR3 is TGTGCCACCAGCCACGAGGGATATCAGCCCCAGCATTTT.

This clonotype is medium-sized by share. The chain combines TRBV28 with TRBJ2-1; 12 nucleotides agree with TRBD2. The CDR3 sequence is 17 residues long. V shed 4 bases and J 4 bases; nucleotides not matched to a gene: 8. Germline values: CDR1 MDHEN, CDR2 SYDVKM. The CDR3: CASSSELAGGRYNEQFF. For the CDR3, the DNA is TGTGCCAGCAGTTCGGAACTAGCGGGAGGAAGGTACAATGAGCAGTTCTTC.

By sample fraction, this clonotype is medium-sized. V gene TRBV28 combines with J gene TRBJ2-1; perhaps D is TRBD1 or TRBD2 (6 bases each). Germline V gives CDR1 MDHEN, CDR2 SYDVKM. The V gene lost 4 bases and the J gene lost 6 bases, with 19 bases spanning the gap. There are 16 residues in the CDR3. The CDR3 DNA is TGTGCCAGCAGTTCAACAGGAGGGGGTGTGCGCAATGAGCAGTTCTTC. Its translation: CASSSTGGGVRNEQFF. Using reference TRBV28 and TRBJ2-1 for the parts outside the CDR3, the full variable domain is DVKVTQSSRYLVKRTGEKVFLECVQDMDHENMFWYRQDPGLGLRLIYFSYDVKMKEKGDIPEGYSVSREKKERFSLILESASTNQTSMYLCASSSTGGGVRNEQFFGPGTRLTVL.

By share of the sample, this clonotype is medium-sized. The genes are TRBV28 and TRBJ2-3; unclear D gene. This CDR3 spans 18 amino acids. Looked up from germline, CDR1 is MDHEN and CDR2 is SYDVKM. V was pared by 7 bases and J by 4 bases, with 27 bases between. In nucleotides, the CDR3 is TGTGCCAGCAACCCCGGGCCTTTCCGAAGGAAGTGGGCAGATACGCAGTATTTT. Protein product: CASNPGPFRRKWADTQYF.

This clonotype has a count of ten or more. This chain uses TRBV7-6 with TRBJ2-1, with D uncertain. CDR1 and CDR2 from the germline V gene are SGHVS and FNYEAQ. The CDR3 runs 16 residues. Between the trimmed V and J ends, which lost 1 base and 0 bases, there was a span of 10 bases. CDR3 amino acids: CASSLVPYSSYNEQFF. As DNA, the CDR3 is TGTGCCAGCAGCTTAGTTCCTTATAGCTCCTACAATGAGCAGTTCTTC.

The sample holds many counts of this clonotype. The chain couples TRBV5-8 to TRBJ2-1, with 10 bases matching TRBD1. The germline V gene encodes CDR1 SGHTS and CDR2 YDEGEE. The V segment lost 9 bases and the J segment 7 bases; nucleotides outside the gene matches: 7. The length of the CDR3 is 13 residues. CDR3 protein: CATARDRGNEQFF. The CDR3, as DNA: TGTGCCACCGCGCGGGACAGGGGAAATGAGCAGTTCTTC.

The chain links TRBV12-3 or TRBV12-4 to TRBJ1-6; the D is unclear. The CDR3 length is 16 residues. V was shortened by 5 bases and J by 2 bases, with 13 bases between the two germline ends. CDR3 coding DNA: TGTGCCAGCAGTGAGCCACAGATTCCCTATAATTCACCCCTCCACTTT. Protein sequence: CASSEPQIPYNSPLHF.

By sample share, this clonotype is medium-sized. The chain recombines TRBV28 with TRBJ1-2; 7 nucleotides match TRBD1. Germline V CDR1 and CDR2: MDHEN, SYDVKM. The CDR3 is 13 amino acids. Trimming cost V 2 bases and J 6 bases; bases outside gene matches: 3. The CDR3: CASSLQGGNGYTF. DNA of the CDR3: TGTGCCAGCAGTTTACAGGGGGGAAATGGCTACACCTTC.

By share, this clonotype ranks as medium-sized. The J gene is TRBJ1-4, the V gene TRBV5-4; no firm D call. The V gene lost 4 bases and the J gene lost 8 bases, with 12 bases spanning the gap. The germline gives CDR1 SGHNT, CDR2 YYREEE (reference sequence). The length of the CDR3 is 13 residues. The CDR3 bases are TGTGCCAGCAGCAACCGTGGACGGGAAAAACTGTTTTTT. Its protein product is CASSNRGREKLFF.

By proportion, this clonotype is medium-sized. CDR3 in DNA: TGCGCCAGCAGCGTATCACCGGGACAGGGGCTTTACGAGCAGTACTTC. It translates to CASSVSPGQGLYEQYF. This chain connects TRBV5-1 to TRBJ2-7; 10 nucleotides match TRBD1. V lost 4 bases and J lost 4; bases outside the gene matches: 11. Germline CDR1 and CDR2: SGHRS and YFSETQ. The CDR3 is 16 residues long.

The chain recombines TRBV2 with TRBJ1-6; D call uncertain. The CDR3 length is 11 residues. Germline V gives CDR1 SNHLY, CDR2 FYNNEI. Trimming cost V 6 bases and J 7 bases, with 4 bases left between them. In DNA, the CDR3 is TGTGCCAGCAGGCAGAATTCACCCCTCCACTTT. It is translated as CASRQNSPLHF. The full variable domain, rest sourced from reference TRBV2 and TRBJ1-6, is EPEVTQTPSHQVTQMGQEVILRCVPISNHLYFYWYRQILGQKVEFLVSFYNNEISEKSEIFDDQFSVERPDGSNFTLKIRSTKLEDSAMYFCASRQNSPLHFGNGTRLTVT.

This clonotype qualifies as medium-sized. V and J are TRBV7-6 and TRBJ2-1, with TRBD2 identical over 11 bases. Germline CDR1 and CDR2: SGHVS and FNYEAQ. Losses at the gene ends were 1 base for V and 2 bases for J; bases not matched to a gene: 1. The CDR3 is made up of 16 amino acids. This CDR3 is CASSLVAGGPYNEQFF. The CDR3, as DNA: TGTGCCAGCAGCTTAGTAGCGGGAGGGCCCTACAATGAGCAGTTCTTC.

The rearrangement joins TRBV6-2 or TRBV6-3 to TRBJ2-7, with D possibly matching TRBD2 (6 bases). Germline V CDR1 and CDR2: MNHEY, SVGEGT. Trimming cost V 4 bases and J 12 bases, with 19 bases left between them. This CDR3 is 13 amino acids long. The CDR3 region has the DNA TGTGCCAGCAGTTCCTCTGGGAGGCCAAAGTGGTACTTC. Its translation is CASSSSGRPKWYF.

This clonotype is judged medium-sized (0.01 to 0.1%). This sequence joins TRBV20-1 and TRBJ2-1; possible D gene TRBD1, 6 bases. The CDR3 covers 13 residues. CDR1 and CDR2 (germline): DFQATT, SNEGSKA (reference sequence). Between the trimmed V and J ends, which lost 5 bases and 4 bases, there was a span of 12 bases. Here the CDR3 reads CSAPDRIYNEQFF. As DNA, the CDR3 is TGCAGTGCTCCCGACAGGATTTACAATGAGCAGTTCTTC.

This clonotype was detected ten times or more. The V call is TRBV12-3 or TRBV12-4, the J call TRBJ1-1; 7 bases match TRBD1. After removal of 5 bases from V and 2 bases from J, the junction contained 8 bases not matched to a gene. CDR3 length: 15 residues. The CDR3 sequence: CASSQGGAGNTEAFF. CDR3 nucleotide sequence: TGTGCCAGCAGTCAGGGGGGCGCAGGTAACACTGAAGCTTTCTTT.